One and the same sample provided the 20 T cell receptor beta chains below, sequenced in a study of CD8 T cells in Susac syndrome. Random hexamers served to reverse transcribe roughly 0.45 to 1 ug RNA. From the immunoSEQ multiplex PCR reads, TCRdb called clonotypes with MiXCR, one entry per CDR3 protein. The table has about 180,000 distinct CDR3 sequences, 85% to 95% seen once; the top ten hold 0.15% to 0.2%. Sequencing was done on a sample of CD8+ T cells from PBMCs. The receptors originated from a human donor with multiple sclerosis.

The chain employs TRBV5-4 and TRBJ1-1; D unresolved. CDR3 size: 12 residues. V was shortened by 1 base and J by 4 bases, with 5 bases between the two germline ends. The germline CDR1 and CDR2 sequences are SGHNT and YYREEE (reference sequence). CDR3 loop: CASSLKATEAFF. The CDR3 region has the DNA TGTGCCAGCAGCTTGAAAGCCACTGAAGCTTTCTTT.

This chain links TRBV20-1 with TRBJ1-5; 7 bases map to TRBD1. CDR3 length: 15 residues. The germline V gene encodes CDR1 DFQATT and CDR2 SNEGSKA (reference sequence). V dropped 6 bases and J dropped 2; count of bases not matched to a gene: 10. In DNA form, the CDR3 reads TGCAGTGCAGGGGACAGAAGAGGGCGCAATCAGCCCCAGCATTTT. Protein sequence: CSAGDRRGRNQPQHF.

V usage is TRBV13 and J usage is TRBJ2-7, with 7 positions matching TRBD2. Germline CDR1 and CDR2: PRHDT and FYEKMQ (reference sequence). CDR3 length equals 14 residues. The J segment lost 4 bases and the V segment lost 3 bases, leaving 6 bases of the junction unmatched. The CDR3, as DNA: TGTGCCAGCAGCTTCGGACTAGATGGGTACGAGCAGTACTTC. This gives the protein CASSFGLDGYEQYF.

This clonotype was recorded only once. The chain joins TRBV11-2 to TRBJ2-1, with no clear D. Germline CDR1 and CDR2: SGHAT and FQNNGV. V gave up 5 bases and J gave up 12 bases, with 14 bases separating them. The CDR3 contains 12 residues. The CDR3 region is CASSVSSFAQFF. In DNA, the CDR3 is TGTGCCAGCAGCGTTTCATCTTTTGCGCAGTTCTTC.

This clonotype was counted a single time. The chain employs TRBV30 and TRBJ2-1, with a weak D call TRBD1 (6 bases). Trimming took 4 bases from V and 4 from J, leaving 11 bases between them. This CDR3 comprises 13 residues. Germline V lookup: CDR1 GTSNPN, CDR2 SVGIG (reference sequence). This chain's CDR3 is CAWMPDSYNEQFF. The DNA of the CDR3 is TGTGCCTGGATGCCGGACAGTTACAATGAGCAGTTCTTC. Together with reference TRBV30 and TRBJ2-1, the CDR3 gives the full variable domain: SQTIHQWPATLVQPVGSPLSLECTVEGTSNPNLYWYRQAAGRGLQLLFYSVGIGQISSEVPQNLSASRPQDRQFILSSKKLLLSDSGFYLCAWMPDSYNEQFFGPGTRLTVL.

This chain uses TRBV2 with TRBJ1-2; D call uncertain. The V end was cut by 6 bases, the J end by 7 bases, with 9 bases between. Germline-derived CDR1 and CDR2 are SNHLY and FYNNEI. CDR3 length equals 11 residues. The CDR3 spells CASSHNPGYTF. DNA of the CDR3: TGTGCCAGCAGCCATAATCCTGGCTACACCTTC.

This clonotype has only a few counts. The J gene is TRBJ1-1, the V gene TRBV7-9, with TRBD1 as a possible D gene (5 bases). V dropped 3 bases and J dropped 5 bases, with 10 bases sitting between them. Per germline, CDR1 SEHNR and CDR2 FQNEAQ (reference sequence). The CDR3 length is 13 residues. CDR3 DNA: TGTGCCAGCAGCTTGGAGGGGAATACTGAAGCTTTCTTT. This translates into CASSLEGNTEAFF.

The chain combines TRBV27 with TRBJ2-7; 11 bases map to TRBD2. V shed 9 bases and J 6 bases; nucleotides not matched to a gene: 7. CDR3 length: 13 residues. The germline V gene has CDR1 MNHEY and CDR2 SMNVEV (reference sequence). The DNA for the CDR3 is TGTGCCAGTTCGACTAGCGGGGTTAGCGAGCAGTACTTC. It yields the protein CASSTSGVSEQYF.

The chain has TRBV4-1 and TRBJ2-7, with a weak D call TRBD2 (5 bases). Germline V gene data show CDR1 as MGHRA and CDR2 as YSYEKL. This CDR3 spans 16 amino acids. V lost 0 bases, J lost 3 bases, and 15 bases lay in between. The CDR3 protein is CASSQEGVIGSYEQYF. CDR3 nucleotides: TGCGCCAGCAGCCAAGAGGGAGTTATAGGCAGCTACGAGCAGTACTTC.

About this clonotype itself: One junction end disagrees with the germline gene, perhaps due to a read error. J is TRBJ2-1 and V is TRBV7-9; tentatively, D is TRBD1 (5 bases). The length of the CDR3 is 11 residues. Germline-derived CDR1 and CDR2 are SEHNR and FQNEAQ (reference sequence). CDR3 in amino acids: CASRAGYERFF. In nucleotides, the CDR3 is TGTGCCAGCCGCGCAGGGTATGAGCGGTTCTTC.

In DNA form, the CDR3 reads TGTGCCAGCAGTTTAAGGGGGGCGAGGAACACTGAAGCTTTCTTT. It encodes CASSLRGARNTEAFF. The V gene is TRBV28, the J gene TRBJ1-1, with TRBD1 as a possible D gene (6 bases). CDR3 size: 15 residues. Between the trimmed V and J ends, which lost 2 bases and 1 base, there was a span of 11 bases. Germline V gene data show CDR1 as MDHEN and CDR2 as SYDVKM.

The genes are TRBV20-1 and TRBJ2-7; TRBD1 matches at 7 bases. The CDR3 consists of 16 residues. Per the germline V gene, CDR1 is DFQATT and CDR2 is SNEGSKA (reference sequence). V lost 8 bases and J lost 4; bases outside the gene matches: 20. CDR3 in amino acids: CSLGQVGRPGLYEQYF. CDR3 DNA: TGCAGTCTTGGACAGGTGGGACGCCCAGGGCTATACGAGCAGTACTTC.

The rearrangement links TRBV29-1 to TRBJ2-3; D uncertain. Germline V lookup: CDR1 SQVTM, CDR2 ANQGSEA. The V and J ends lost 1 base and 9 bases respectively, with 11 bases between them. The CDR3 runs 12 residues. Here the CDR3 reads CSVEAGPRTQYF. The CDR3 DNA reads TGCAGCGTTGAAGCCGGGCCACGAACGCAGTATTTT.

The chain uses TRBV20-1 and TRBJ2-2, with 7 bases that match TRBD2. The CDR3 totals 17 residues. Germline CDR1 reads DFQATT; CDR2 reads SNEGSKA (reference sequence). The ends lost 3 bases at V and 2 bases at J; junction bases unmatched: 12. The CDR3 nucleotides read TGCAGTGCTAGTCCAATTGGTCTAGCGGTAAACACCGGGGAGCTGTTTTTT. It is translated as CSASPIGLAVNTGELFF.

This chain uses TRBV5-1 with TRBJ1-2; TRBD1 matches 12 bases. Losses at the gene ends were 6 bases for V and 6 bases for J; bases not matched to a gene: 6. Looked up from germline, CDR1 is SGHRS and CDR2 is YFSETQ. The CDR3 has 14 amino acids. CDR3 bases: TGCGCCAGCACCCGGGACAGGGGGCAAAATGGCTACACCTTC. This gives the protein CASTRDRGQNGYTF.

The chain recombines TRBV15 with TRBJ2-1; D possibly uses TRBD1 or TRBD2 (5 bases each). The CDR3 totals 15 residues. V was pared by 3 bases and J by 2 bases, with 11 bases between. Per germline, CDR1 LNHNV and CDR2 YYDKDF (reference sequence). The CDR3 nucleotides are TGTGCCACCAGCAGGGACGGGACCACCTACAATGAGCAGTTCTTC. This translates into CATSRDGTTYNEQFF. The whole variable domain, filled in from reference TRBV15 and TRBJ2-1, reads DAMVIQNPRYQVTQFGKPVTLSCSQTLNHNVMYWYQQKSSQAPKLLFHYYDKDFNNEADTPDNFQSRRPNTSFCFLDIRSPGLGDTAMYLCATSRDGTTYNEQFFGPGTRLTVL.

The V call is TRBV4-1, the J call TRBJ1-2; D unclear. The CDR3 length is 13 residues. V lost 5 bases, J lost 5 bases, and 12 bases lay in between. The germline gives CDR1 MGHRA, CDR2 YSYEKL. CDR3 loop: CASSSRETYGYTF. The CDR3 DNA sequence: TGCGCCAGCAGCAGCCGGGAGACATATGGCTACACCTTC.

The V call is TRBV7-9, the J call TRBJ1-3; 8 bases agree with TRBD1. Germline V gives CDR1 SEHNR, CDR2 FQNEAQ (reference sequence). This CDR3 region has 15 residues. With 6 bases clipped from V and 7 bases from J, the junction kept 11 bases outside the gene matches. CDR3 DNA: TGTGCCAGCAGGGCTACAGGGGGAAGCTCCAACACCATATATTTT. This encodes CASRATGGSSNTIYF.

V gene TRBV25-1 combines with J gene TRBJ2-5, with 7 bases matching TRBD2. The germline V gene encodes CDR1 MGHDK and CDR2 SYGVNS. V lost 2 bases and J lost 2; bases outside the gene matches: 14. This CDR3 is built from 18 residues. CDR3 sequence (DNA): TGTGCCAGCAGTGAAAATAAGGGGCTAGCGGACCGACAAGAGACCCAGTACTTC. The encoded protein is CASSENKGLADRQETQYF.

The chain links TRBV13 to TRBJ1-1, with a possible D match to TRBD1 (6 bases). CDR1 PRHDT and CDR2 FYEKMQ come from the germline V gene (reference sequence). The CDR3 extends over 14 amino acids. Trimming shortened V by 5 bases and J by 4 bases, and 14 bases separated the two germline ends. The CDR3 is CASSRNRVSTEAFF. CDR3 DNA: TGTGCCAGCAGCCGCAACAGGGTTTCCACTGAAGCTTTCTTT.